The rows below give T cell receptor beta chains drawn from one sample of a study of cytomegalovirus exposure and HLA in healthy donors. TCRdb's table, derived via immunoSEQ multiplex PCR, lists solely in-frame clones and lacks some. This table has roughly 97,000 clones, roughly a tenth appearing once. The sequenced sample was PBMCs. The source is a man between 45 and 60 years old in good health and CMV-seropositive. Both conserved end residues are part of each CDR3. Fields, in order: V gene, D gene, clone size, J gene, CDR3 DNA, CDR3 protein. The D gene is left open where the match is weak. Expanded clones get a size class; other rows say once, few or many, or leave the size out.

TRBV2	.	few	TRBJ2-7	TGTGCCAGCAGTGAGACTGGTCTTAAGCAGTACTTC	CASSETGLKQYF
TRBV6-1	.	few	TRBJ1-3	TGTGCCAGCTCGGTGGAGATTGCTGGAAACACCATATATTTT	CASSVEIAGNTIYF
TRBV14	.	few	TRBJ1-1	TGTGCCAGCAGCCAAGACCGGGGGTTAGAAGCTTTCTTT	CASSQDRGLEAFF
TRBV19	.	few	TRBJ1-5	TGTGCCAGTACGAGGGAGGGGAATCAGCCCCAGCATTTT	CASTREGNQPQHF
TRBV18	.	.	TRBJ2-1	TGTGCCAGCTCTCCTGGGCCAGTGTACAATGAGCAGTTCTTC	CASSPGPVYNEQFF
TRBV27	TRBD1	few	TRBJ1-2	TGTGCCAGCTGCCGACAGGGGGCGGGTCATTGTGGCTACACCTTC	CASCRQGAGHCGYTF
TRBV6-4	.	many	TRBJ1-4	TGTGCCAGCAGGGAAGGCCCCGGCGGGAAACTGTTTTTT	CASREGPGGKLFF
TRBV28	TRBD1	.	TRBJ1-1	TGTGCCAGCGGACAGGGGAGTGACACTGAAGCTTTCTTT	CASGQGSDTEAFF
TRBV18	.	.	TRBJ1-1	TGTGCCAGCTCACCCGAGTCCGGCGGCACTGAAGCTTTCTTT	CASSPESGGTEAFF
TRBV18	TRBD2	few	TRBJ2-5	TGTGCCAGCTCACCTACCGGGACTAGCGGTCCCTGGTTGGACTTC	CASSPTGTSGPWLDF
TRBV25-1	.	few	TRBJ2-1	TGTGCCAGCAGTGACCCCCGGACAAGCTACAATGAGCAGTTCTTC	CASSDPRTSYNEQFF
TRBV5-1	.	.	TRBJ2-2	TGCGCCAGCAGGATCGGGGTAGGCACCGGGGAGCTGTTTTTT	CASRIGVGTGELFF
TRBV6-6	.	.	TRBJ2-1	TGTGCCAGCAGTGGGGGGTTTGAGGGAGGCGGGGAGCAGTTCTTC	CASSGGFEGGGEQFF
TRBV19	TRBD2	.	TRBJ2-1	TGTGCCAGTACCATGACTAGCGACAATGAGCAGTTCTTC	CASTMTSDNEQFF
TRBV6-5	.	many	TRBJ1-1	TGTGCCACCGAATCGGGAAGGAACACTGAAGCTTTCTTT	CATESGRNTEAFF
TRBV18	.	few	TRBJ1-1	TGTGCCAGCTCACCACGAGGGATTCTAGGGACTGAAGCTTTCTTT	CASSPRGILGTEAFF
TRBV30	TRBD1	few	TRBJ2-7	TGTGCCTGGAGGGTAAGGGGGCACTACGAGCAGTACTTC	CAWRVRGHYEQYF
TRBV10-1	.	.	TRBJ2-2	TGCGCCAGCAGTGCAACTAACGGGGAGCTGTTTTTT	CASSATNGELFF
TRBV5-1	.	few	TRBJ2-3	TGCGCCAGCAGCTTTCCAGCGACTAGCACAGATACGCAGTATTTT	CASSFPATSTDTQYF
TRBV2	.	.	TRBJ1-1	TGTGCCAGCGGGTTGAGGATGAACACTGAAGCTTTCTTT	CASGLRMNTEAFF
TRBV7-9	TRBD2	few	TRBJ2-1	TGTGCCAGCAGCAAAACTAGCGGGGCCGCCTACAATGAGCAGTTCTTC	CASSKTSGAAYNEQFF
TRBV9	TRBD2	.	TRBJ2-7	TGTGCCAGCAGCGCGAGGGTCCGCGGGAGCTCCTACGAGCAGTACTTC	CASSARVRGSSYEQYF
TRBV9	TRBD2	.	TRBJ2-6	TGTGCCAGCAGCGAGCGGGGGGGGAGTGTTAACGTCCTGACTTTC	CASSERGGSVNVLTF
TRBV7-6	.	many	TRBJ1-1	TGTGCCAGCAGCTTAGGGGGCAGGGTCACTGAAGCTTTCTTT	CASSLGGRVTEAFF
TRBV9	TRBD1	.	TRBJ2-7	TGTGCCAGCAGCGCCACCGGGACAGCCCCCTACGAGCAGTACTTC	CASSATGTAPYEQYF
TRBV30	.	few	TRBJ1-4	TGTGCCTTGACGGGATCCCAAGGCGAAAAACTGTTTTTT	CALTGSQGEKLFF
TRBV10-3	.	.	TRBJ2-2	TGTGCCATCAGTGGTGCGGGGCACACCGGGGAGCTGTTTTTT	CAISGAGHTGELFF
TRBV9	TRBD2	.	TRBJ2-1	TGTGCCAGCAGCTCGGCTGGACTAGATGAGCAGTTCTTC	CASSSAGLDEQFF
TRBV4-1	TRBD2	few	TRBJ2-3	TGCGCCAGCAGCCAAGAGACCGGGACTAGCGGGAGCCGCACAGATACGCAGTATTTT	CASSQETGTSGSRTDTQYF
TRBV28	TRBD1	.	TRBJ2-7	TGTGCCAGCACCCACCTAGACAGGGCCGAGCAGTACTTC	CASTHLDRAEQYF
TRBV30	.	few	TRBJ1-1	TGTGCCTGGACCCTAGGGGGAACTGAAGCTTTCTTT	CAWTLGGTEAFF
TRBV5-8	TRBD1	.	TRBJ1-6	TGTGCCAGCTGGCACCGGGACAGGGGTTCACCCCTCCACTTT	CASWHRDRGSPLHF
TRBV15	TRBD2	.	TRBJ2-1	TGTGCCACCAGCAGAGATAGCGGGAGAGTCAATGAGCAGTTCTTC	CATSRDSGRVNEQFF
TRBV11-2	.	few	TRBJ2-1	TGTGCCAGCAGTTGGAGCTCCTACAATGAGCAGTTCTTC	CASSWSSYNEQFF
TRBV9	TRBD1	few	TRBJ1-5	TGTGCCAGCAGCGTAGCGGGACAGGGAGGCGCCCAGCATTTT	CASSVAGQGGAQHF
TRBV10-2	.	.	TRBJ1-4	TGCGCCAGCAGTGGCCGGACAGCCAAGGATAATGAAAAACTGTTTTTT	CASSGRTAKDNEKLFF
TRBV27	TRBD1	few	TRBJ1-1	TGTGCCAGCAGCCCACAGGGGGTGGGCACTGAAGCTTTCTTT	CASSPQGVGTEAFF
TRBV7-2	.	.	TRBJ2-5	TGTGCCAGCAGCTTAATGGGGGGCCAAGAGACCCAGTACTTC	CASSLMGGQETQYF
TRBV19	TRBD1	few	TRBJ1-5	TGTGCCAGTAGTATCGAGGGTAGGACAGGGGGAACCAATCAGCCCCAGCATTTT	CASSIEGRTGGTNQPQHF
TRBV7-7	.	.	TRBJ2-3	TGTGCTAGCAGCTCCACTTCGACTAGCACAGATACGCAGTATTTT	CASSSTSTSTDTQYF
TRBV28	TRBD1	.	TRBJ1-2	TGTGCCAGCAAAGACCAGGGACAGGGTGGCTACACCTTC	CASKDQGQGGYTF
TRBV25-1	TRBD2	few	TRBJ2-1	TGTGCCAGCGTTCTAGCGGGAGAGTACAATGAGCAGTTCTTC	CASVLAGEYNEQFF
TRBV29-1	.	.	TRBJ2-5	TGCAGCGTTGAAGATCTTCAGTCGGAGACCCAGTACTTC	CSVEDLQSETQYF
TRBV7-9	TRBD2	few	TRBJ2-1	TGTGCCAGCAGCCCCCTAGCGGGAGGCTACAATGAGCAGTTCTTC	CASSPLAGGYNEQFF
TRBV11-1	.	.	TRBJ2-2	TGTGCCAGCAGCTTAGGGAGTCCCGGGGAGCTGTTTTTT	CASSLGSPGELFF
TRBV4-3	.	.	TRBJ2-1	TGCGCCAGCAGCCAAGATCGAGGACTCAGCTCCTACAATGAGCAGTTCTTC	CASSQDRGLSSYNEQFF
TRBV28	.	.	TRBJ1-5	TGTGCCACCGACCCCCCACAGGACAGCTCCAATCAGCCCCAGCATTTT	CATDPPQDSSNQPQHF
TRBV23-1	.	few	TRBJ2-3	TGCGCCAGCAGTCAATCGGCTTGGGGGCAGGGCCGAAGACCTAGCACAGATACGCAGTATTTT	CASSQSAWGQGRRPSTDTQYF
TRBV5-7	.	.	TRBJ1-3	TGTGCCAGCCACTTTGGAAACACCATATATTTT	CASHFGNTIYF
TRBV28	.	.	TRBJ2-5	TGTGCCAGCAGTTTATTTGGGGGCGGGGAGACCCAGTACTTC	CASSLFGGGETQYF
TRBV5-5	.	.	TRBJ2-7	TGTGCCAGCAGCTTGCTAGCGAATGGCGAGCAGTACTTC	CASSLLANGEQYF